The 23 T cell receptor beta chains given below trace back to one sample, sequenced in a study of blood T cell repertoires in COVID-19. Here immunoSEQ multiplex PCR was the method, and the copy in TCRdb shows in-frame clones only, minus some. The table lists roughly 360,000 clones, 81% of them singletons. Sample: peripheral blood. Receptors originate from a human donor with acute or convalescent COVID-19. The donor label of this sample is uncertain.

This clone appeared a few times. V usage is TRBV19 and J usage is TRBJ2-1, with TRBD1 as a possible D gene (6 bases). The germline gives CDR1 LNHDA, CDR2 SQIVND (reference sequence). Trimming left V 1 base short and J 6 bases short, with 10 bases between. The CDR3 runs 14 residues. This CDR3 is CASSIGTDINEQFF. CDR3 nucleotide sequence: TGTGCCAGTAGTATAGGGACAGACATCAATGAGCAGTTCTTC.

Comment on this clone: A junction end diverges from the germline sequence, so it may reflect a read error. CDR3 sequence: CASGAGTGGYKEQFF. The CDR3 nucleotides read TGTGCCAGCGGAGCCGGGACAGGGGGCTACAAAGAGCAGTTCTTC. The chain is built from TRBV7-9 and TRBJ2-1; TRBD1 matches at 12 bases. The V gene's germline CDR1 is SEHNR and CDR2 FQNEAQ (reference sequence). The CDR3 length is 15 residues.

V usage is TRBV7-9 and J usage is TRBJ2-3; D possibly corresponds to TRBD1 (6 bases). Trimming took off 3 bases at V and 5 bases at J, with 15 bases between the two ends. CDR3 size: 15 residues. The V gene's germline CDR1 is SEHNR and CDR2 FQNEAQ (reference sequence). DNA of the CDR3: TGTGCCAGCAGCTTGTATGAGACAGGACGAGATACGCAGTATTTT. Amino acid sequence: CASSLYETGRDTQYF.

This clone was found many times. J is TRBJ2-7 and V is TRBV12-5; D unclear. With 3 bases removed from V and 0 bases from J, the gap between germline ends came to 15 bases. There are 16 residues in the CDR3. CDR1 LGHNT and CDR2 FRNRAP come from the germline V gene. The chain's CDR3 is CASGFFHSPSSYEQYF. CDR3 in DNA: TGTGCTAGTGGTTTTTTTCATTCCCCCAGCTCCTACGAGCAGTACTTC.

V and J are TRBV28 and TRBJ1-6; TRBD1 might be the D (5 bases). Trimming took off 3 bases at V and 7 bases at J, with 19 bases between the two ends. Germline-derived CDR1 and CDR2 are MDHEN and SYDVKM. The CDR3 is 17 residues long. CDR3 bases: TGTGCCAGCAGTTTTGGAAGTTATAGCCGGGGGAATTCACCCCTCCACTTT. Its translation: CASSFGSYSRGNSPLHF.

V usage is TRBV6-5 and J usage is TRBJ2-7; 9 nucleotides agree with TRBD1. The germline V gene has CDR1 MNHEY and CDR2 SVGAGI. V was pared by 1 base and J by 4 bases, with 8 bases of the junction left unmatched. The CDR3 spans 16 residues. CDR3 DNA: TGTGCCAGCAGTTACTTGGCGGGACAGGGTTCTTACGAGCAGTACTTC. It is translated as CASSYLAGQGSYEQYF.

The V call is TRBV3-1 (or the pseudogene TRBV3-2), the J call TRBJ2-5; D uncertain. This CDR3 is 17 amino acids long. Germline CDR1 and CDR2: LGHDT and YNNKEL (reference sequence). V lost 0 bases to trimming and J lost 0 bases, with 14 bases between them. CDR3 nucleotides: TGTGCCAGCAGCCAAGATCCTTGGGCTGGGTACCAAGAGACCCAGTACTTC. Its translation is CASSQDPWAGYQETQYF.

The rearrangement joins TRBV30 to TRBJ1-2; D gene uncertain. V was cut by 4 bases and J by 0 bases, with 6 bases left in between. The CDR3 is 12 residues long. CDR1 is GTSNPN, CDR2 SVGIG, per germline (reference sequence). CDR3 bases: TGTGCCTGGACTCCCTCTAACTATGGCTACACCTTC. It translates to CAWTPSNYGYTF.

This chain uses TRBV15 with TRBJ1-5, with TRBD1 identical over 8 bases. Per the germline V gene, CDR1 is LNHNV and CDR2 is YYDKDF (reference sequence). The CDR3 length is 15 residues. V trimming: 3 bases; J trimming: 7 bases; junction bases outside the gene matches: 8. CDR3 in amino acids: CATSRTGEYRQPQHF. The CDR3 nucleotides read TGTGCCACCAGCAGGACAGGGGAGTACCGACAGCCCCAGCATTTT.

This sequence joins TRBV6-5 and TRBJ1-2; TRBD1 matches at 8 bases. CDR1 is MNHEY, CDR2 SVGAGI, per germline. J lost 3 bases, V lost 7 bases, and 4 bases had no gene match. The CDR3 extends over 13 amino acids. The CDR3 DNA follows: TGTGCCAGCAAAGAACAGGGGGACTATGGCTACACCTTC. The encoded protein is CASKEQGDYGYTF.

This chain links TRBV19 with TRBJ1-1; perhaps TRBD1 as D (6 bases). There are 14 residues in the CDR3. Trimming left V 5 bases short and J 4 bases short, with 14 bases between. CDR1 and CDR2 from the germline V gene are LNHDA and SQIVND (reference sequence). The CDR3 nucleotides read TGTGCCAGTAGTCCCACAGGGTTCGGCACTGAAGCTTTCTTT. Its translation is CASSPTGFGTEAFF.

The CDR3 bases are TGTGCCAGCAGCGCCGGACAGGCCTTCAATGAGCAGTTCTTC. It codes for CASSAGQAFNEQFF. The chain joins TRBV5-8 to TRBJ2-1; TRBD1 agrees at 7 bases. The CDR3 loop spans 14 amino acids. Germline V gene data show CDR1 as SGHTS and CDR2 as YDEGEE. Trimming at V came to 4 bases and at J to 6 bases, leaving 7 bases not matched to a gene.

CDR3 protein: CASRSRRTSGGCSTDTQYF. DNA for the CDR3: TGTGCAAGTCGCTCCCGGAGGACTAGCGGGGGGTGTAGCACAGATACGCAGTATTTT. V usage is TRBV12-2 and J usage is TRBJ2-3; the listed D gene, TRBD2, was not tested against the DNA. TRBV12-2 is tagged as a pseudogene. CDR3 size: 19 residues.

The rearrangement uses TRBV25-1 and TRBJ2-5; 7 bases are shared with TRBD1. This CDR3 has 14 amino acids. The germline gives CDR1 MGHDK, CDR2 SYGVNS. V was pared by 1 base and J by 5 bases, with 4 bases of the junction left unmatched. CDR3 region: CASSELGGIETQYF. The CDR3 DNA reads as TGTGCCAGCAGTGAATTAGGGGGCATCGAGACCCAGTACTTC.

The V call is TRBV5-1, the J call TRBJ2-7, with D possibly TRBD1 on 6 matching bases. The CDR3 contains 15 residues. V lost 0 bases and J 5 bases, leaving 15 bases between the germline ends. The germline gives CDR1 SGHRS, CDR2 YFSETQ. CDR3 nucleotide sequence: TGCGCCAGCAGCTTGGTCCCCGGACAGATCAACGAGCAGTACTTC. Amino acids: CASSLVPGQINEQYF.

This sequence joins TRBV5-4 and TRBJ2-6, with D maybe TRBD1 (6 bases). V lost 0 bases to trimming and J lost 4 bases, with 11 bases between them. This CDR3 has 16 residues. Germline V gene sequence: CDR1 SGHNT, CDR2 YYREEE (reference sequence). Written as DNA, the CDR3 is TGTGCCAGCAGCTTGGCGAGGGGGTCCGGGGCCAACGTCCTGACTTTC. This encodes CASSLARGSGANVLTF.

This chain links TRBV19 with TRBJ1-5; TRBD1 aligns across 11 bases. CDR3 length equals 16 residues. V lost 5 bases and J lost 7; bases outside the gene matches: 10. The germline V gene has CDR1 LNHDA and CDR2 SQIVND (reference sequence). The CDR3 spells CASSPDRGLLSQPQHF. The CDR3 nucleotides are TGTGCCAGTAGTCCGGACAGGGGGCTTCTATCCCAGCCCCAGCATTTT.

This rearrangement joins TRBV10-3 to TRBJ1-1; no clear D. V lost 1 base and J lost 1, with 7 bases in between. CDR3 length: 14 residues. Germline-derived CDR1 and CDR2 are ENHRY and SYGVKD. CDR3 coding DNA: TGTGCCATCAGTGAGTACAGACAGAACACTGAAGCTTTCTTT. It codes for CAISEYRQNTEAFF.

This clone was seen a handful of times. The chain couples TRBV18 to TRBJ1-3; possible D gene TRBD1, 5 bases. The CDR3 has 12 amino acids. V dropped 5 bases and J dropped 7 bases, with 9 bases sitting between them. CDR1 is KGHSH, CDR2 LQKENI, per germline. Written as DNA, the CDR3 is TGTGCCAGCTCATCTCAGGGTAACACCATATATTTT. Translating it yields CASSSQGNTIYF.

The chain has TRBV23-1 and TRBJ2-2; possibly TRBD1 for D (6 bases). TRBV23-1 belongs to the ORF category, with a function that is uncertain. The ends were cut back, 9 bases at V and 3 bases at J, with 14 bases in the middle. The CDR3 has 14 residues. The CDR3 nucleotides are TGCGCCAGACACAGGGCCCCCGACACCGGGGAGCTGTTTTTT. It translates to CARHRAPDTGELFF.

This clone has a handful of counts. The J gene is TRBJ2-6, the V gene TRBV2, with TRBD2 identical over 7 bases. Losses at the gene ends were 10 bases for V and 0 bases for J; bases not matched to a gene: 6. This CDR3 spans 15 amino acids. Looked up from germline, CDR1 is SNHLY and CDR2 is FYNNEI. CDR3 in amino acids: CATRSGSSGANVLTF. CDR3 nucleotide sequence: TGTGCCACCCGTAGCGGGTCCTCTGGGGCCAACGTCCTGACTTTC.

This chain uses TRBV28 with TRBJ1-1, with D perhaps TRBD1 (5 bases). Germline-derived CDR1 and CDR2 are MDHEN and SYDVKM. V shed 5 bases and J shed 3 bases, with 16 bases lying between them. The CDR3 totals 15 residues. CDR3 nucleotide sequence: TGTGCCAGCAGTCGACCGACCCGGGGGGACACTGAAGCTTTCTTT. This gives the protein CASSRPTRGDTEAFF.

This chain uses TRBV7-6 with TRBJ1-4, with D unresolved. With 5 bases removed from V and 7 bases from J, the gap between germline ends came to 17 bases. This CDR3 spans 15 amino acids. The germline gives CDR1 SGHVS, CDR2 FNYEAQ. The CDR3 loop is CASSRTSGRGEKLFF. Here the CDR3 DNA reads TGTGCCAGCAGCCGAACTTCAGGTCGGGGTGAAAAACTGTTTTTT.